This TCR beta chain appears in the sequencing data of a study of T cells in Graves' hyperthyroidism and ophthalmopathy. General study points: Among clonotypes expanded in thyroid above 0.001, most were also found in blood.

This clonotype was seen at least ten times. As yet, its antigen is unknown. What was amplified from RNA transcripts were TCR beta CDR3 regions. When the TCR CDR3 underwent first-round RT-PCR, the HTBI primer set was used. TCRdb re-called the multiplex PCR reads through MiXCR, storing one row per CDR3 protein. The sample comprises 600,000 to 900,000 distinct CDR3 sequences, roughly 15% of which are singletons, and roughly 8% rests with the top ten. The germline V gene encodes CDR1 MNHEY and CDR2 SVGEGT. With 7 bases clipped from V and 4 bases from J, the junction kept 9 bases outside the gene matches. The CDR3 runs 14 residues.

The receptor was derived from a man younger than 30 with Graves' hyperthyroidism. Sequencing was performed on blood. V is TRBV6-2 or TRBV6-3 and J is TRBJ2-5; 7 nucleotides line up with TRBD1. CDR3 nucleotides: TGTGCCAGCACCCCATGGACAGGTTCAGAGACCCAGTACTTC. Its protein product is CASTPWTGSETQYF.